This T cell receptor beta chain is from a study of human T cells and chemical hapten exposure. Study information: The cohort included alopecia areata under or over 50% scalp, totalis and universalis.

Study results and limitations: While controls formed fewer of them, expanded TCRs formed significantly more large CDR3 similarity clusters.

About this clonotype itself: The antigen is unknown.

V was shortened by 3 bases and J by 16 bases, with 18 bases between the two germline ends. Germline CDR1 and CDR2: SQVTM and ANQGSEA. This CDR3 is 12 amino acids long. Time point denoted: patch test 2, 6 weeks after DPC sensitization. Treatment described: therapeutic diphenylcyclopropenone sensitization with weekly scalp DPC. TCRdb used MiXCR to reprocess the RACE reads, holding one entry per CDR3 protein. The profile shows roughly 150,000 distinct CDR3 sequences, 12% of them singletons. The genes are TRBV29-1 and TRBJ1-4; TRBD1 is a possible D gene (6 bases). Sequenced here: whole blood, sampled in connection with sensitization to the hapten diphenylcyclopropenone (DPC). The sequence was obtained from a woman between 45 and 65 years old with alopecia areata. Some clones in this sample may be carry-over from other donors' samples. The CDR3 here is CSVEITGPPPFF. In DNA, the CDR3 is TGCAGCGTTGAGATTACAGGGCCACCACCGTTTTTT. The variable domain in full, with the rest retrieved from reference TRBV29-1 and TRBJ1-4, is SAVISQKPSRDICQRGTSLTIQCQVDSQVTMMFWYRQQPGQSLTLIATANQGSEATYESGFVIDKFPISRPNLTFSTLTVSNMSPEDSSIYLCSVEITGPPPFFGSGTQLSVL.